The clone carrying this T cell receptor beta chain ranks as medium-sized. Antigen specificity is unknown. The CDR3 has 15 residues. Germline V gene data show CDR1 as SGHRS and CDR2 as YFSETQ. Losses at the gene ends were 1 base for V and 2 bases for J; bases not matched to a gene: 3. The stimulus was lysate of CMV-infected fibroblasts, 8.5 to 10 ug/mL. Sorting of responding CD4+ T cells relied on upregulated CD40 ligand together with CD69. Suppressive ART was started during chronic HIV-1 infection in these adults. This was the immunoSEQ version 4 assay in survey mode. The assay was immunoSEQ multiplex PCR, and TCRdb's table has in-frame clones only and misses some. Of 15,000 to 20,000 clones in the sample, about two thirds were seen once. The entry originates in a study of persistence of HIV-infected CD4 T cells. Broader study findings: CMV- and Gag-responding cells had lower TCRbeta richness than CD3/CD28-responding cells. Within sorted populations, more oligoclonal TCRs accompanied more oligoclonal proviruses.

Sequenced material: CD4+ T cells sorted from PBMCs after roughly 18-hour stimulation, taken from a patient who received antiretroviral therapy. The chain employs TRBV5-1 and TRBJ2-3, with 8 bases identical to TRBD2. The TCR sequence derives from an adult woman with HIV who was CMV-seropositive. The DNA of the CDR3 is TGCGCCAGCAGCTTGCCGCGGGGGGACACAGATACGCAGTATTTT. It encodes CASSLPRGDTDTQYF. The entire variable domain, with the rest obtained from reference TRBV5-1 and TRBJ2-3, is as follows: KAGVTQTPRYLIKTRGQQVTLSCSPISGHRSVSWYQQTPGQGLQFLFEYFSETQRNKGNFPGRFSGRQFSNSRSEMNVSTLELGDSALYLCASSLPRGDTDTQYFGPGTRLTVL.